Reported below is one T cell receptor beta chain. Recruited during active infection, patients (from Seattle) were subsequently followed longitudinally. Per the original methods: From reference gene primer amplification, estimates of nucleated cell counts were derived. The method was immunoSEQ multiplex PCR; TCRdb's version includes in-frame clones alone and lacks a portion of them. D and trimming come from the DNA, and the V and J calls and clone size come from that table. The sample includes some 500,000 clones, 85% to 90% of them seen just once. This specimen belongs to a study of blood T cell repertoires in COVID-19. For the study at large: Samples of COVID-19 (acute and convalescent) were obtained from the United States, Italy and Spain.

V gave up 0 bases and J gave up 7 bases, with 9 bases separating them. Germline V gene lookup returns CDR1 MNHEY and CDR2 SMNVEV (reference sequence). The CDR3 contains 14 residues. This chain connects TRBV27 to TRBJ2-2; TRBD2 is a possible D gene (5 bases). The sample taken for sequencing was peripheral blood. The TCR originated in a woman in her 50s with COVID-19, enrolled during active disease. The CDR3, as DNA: TGTGCCAGCAGTTTATCGAGGGTTATCGGGGAGCTGTTTTTT. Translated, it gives CASSLSRVIGELFF.